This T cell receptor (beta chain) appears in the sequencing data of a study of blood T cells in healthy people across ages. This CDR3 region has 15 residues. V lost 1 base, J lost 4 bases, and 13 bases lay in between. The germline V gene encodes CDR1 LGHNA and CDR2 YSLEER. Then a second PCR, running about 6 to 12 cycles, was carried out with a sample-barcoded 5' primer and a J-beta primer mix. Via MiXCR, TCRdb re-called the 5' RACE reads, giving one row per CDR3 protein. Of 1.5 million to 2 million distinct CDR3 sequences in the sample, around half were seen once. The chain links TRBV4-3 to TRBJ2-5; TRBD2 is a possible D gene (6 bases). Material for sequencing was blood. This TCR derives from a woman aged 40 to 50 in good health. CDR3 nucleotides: TGCGCCAGCAGCCAAGTCAATAGCGGCGGAGAGACCCAGTACTTC. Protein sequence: CASSQVNSGGETQYF.